Below are 15 T cell receptor beta chains sequenced from a single sample in a study of cytotoxic CD8 clonotypes in ibrutinib-treated CLL. Measured with immunoSEQ multiplex PCR; TCRdb has only the in-frame clones, and not every one. The profile shows 9,400 or so clones, 60% to 65% of them singletons. Sample: PBMCs, taken before ibrutinib treatment. The source of these receptors is a human donor with chronic lymphocytic leukemia.

There are a few counts of this clone. The chain has TRBV10-3 and TRBJ2-1, with 9 bases identical to TRBD2. The CDR3 has 16 amino acids. With V trimmed by 4 bases and J by 0 bases, 4 bases remained unmatched. Looked up from germline, CDR1 is ENHRY and CDR2 is SYGVKD. This CDR3 reads CAISGIAGASYNEQFF. The CDR3 DNA reads TGTGCCATCAGTGGGATAGCGGGGGCCTCCTACAATGAGCAGTTCTTC.

This clone showed up just a few times. The CDR3 DNA reads TGTGCCAGCAGCTACAGCGCTCGGAACACTGAAGCTTTCTTT. The encoded protein is CASSYSARNTEAFF. The chain joins TRBV6-5 to TRBJ1-1, with D uncertain. Germline CDR1 is MNHEY and CDR2 is SVGAGI. V lost 6 bases and J lost 1, with 12 bases in between. The CDR3 covers 14 residues.

Remarks on this clone: Being one base from a much bigger clone, this may be a read error. The rearrangement uses TRBV4-1 and TRBJ1-1; possibly TRBD1 for D (5 bases). This CDR3 has 19 residues. Trimming removed 3 bases from V and 0 bases from J, with 23 bases in between. Germline CDR1 MGHRA, CDR2 YSYEKL. CDR3 amino acids: CASSHPGPFGLPLNTEAFF. The CDR3 DNA sequence: TGCGCCAGCAGCCACCCAGGGCCTTTTGGCCTCCCTCTGAACACTGAAGCTTTCTTT.

The chain combines TRBV2 with TRBJ2-1; D gene ambiguous. This CDR3 has 15 amino acids. CDR1 is SNHLY, CDR2 FYNNEI, per germline. The germline V and J ends were trimmed by 3 bases and 2 bases, with 11 bases remaining between them. The CDR3 coding sequence is TGTGCCAGCAGTGAGAACCCTGGCCCCTACAATGAGCAGTTCTTC. It codes for CASSENPGPYNEQFF.

CDR3 protein: CASSLTTENMNTEAFF. For the CDR3, the DNA is TGTGCCAGCAGCTTAACGACAGAAAACATGAACACTGAAGCTTTCTTT. This chain joins TRBV7-3 and TRBJ1-1; the D gene is possibly TRBD1 (5 bases). This CDR3 has 16 amino acids. From germline, CDR1 is SGHTA and CDR2 FQGTGA. The V end lost 0 bases, the J end lost 0 bases, and 11 bases lay between the germline ends.

V usage is TRBV19 and J usage is TRBJ2-2; 9 nucleotides align to TRBD2. Germline CDR1 and CDR2: LNHDA and SQIVND (reference sequence). Trimming removed 0 bases from V and 10 bases from J; junction bases left unmatched: 6. This CDR3 comprises 15 residues. The CDR3 reads CASSIDGGRAVELFF. In DNA, the CDR3 is TGTGCCAGTAGTATAGACGGCGGGAGGGCCGTGGAGCTGTTTTTT.

The CDR3 DNA reads as TGTGCCAGCAGCGTAGGGCCAGGGGACACCGGGGAGCTGTTTTTT. Translation: CASSVGPGDTGELFF. The chain joins TRBV9 to TRBJ2-2, with D tentatively TRBD1 (6 bases). The CDR3 consists of 15 residues. V lost 0 bases, J lost 3 bases, and 9 bases lay in between. Germline V gene lookup returns CDR1 SGDLS and CDR2 YYNGEE.

This chain connects TRBV5-1 to TRBJ1-1, with 9 bases matching TRBD1. The CDR3 is 15 residues long. Germline-derived CDR1 and CDR2 are SGHRS and YFSETQ. Germline trimming cut 0 bases from V and 6 bases from J; bases unmatched to any gene: 6. CDR3 in amino acids: CASSLDRGLFSEAFF. The CDR3 bases are TGCGCCAGCAGCTTGGACAGGGGGCTTTTCTCTGAAGCTTTCTTT. The complete variable domain, with remaining parts taken from reference TRBV5-1 and TRBJ1-1, reads KAGVTQTPRYLIKTRGQQVTLSCSPISGHRSVSWYQQTPGQGLQFLFEYFSETQRNKGNFPGRFSGRQFSNSRSEMNVSTLELGDSALYLCASSLDRGLFSEAFFGQGTRLTVV.

V is TRBV5-1 and J is TRBJ1-4, with TRBD1 identical over 7 bases. The CDR3 has 14 amino acids. V lost 0 bases, J lost 7 bases, and 3 bases stayed unmatched. Germline CDR1 and CDR2: SGHRS and YFSETQ. The CDR3, as DNA: TGCGCCAGCAGCTTGGGACAGGGAGGTGAAAAACTGTTTTTT. This encodes CASSLGQGGEKLFF.

V usage is TRBV7-9 and J usage is TRBJ2-2; a possible D gene is TRBD1 (5 bases). CDR3 length: 13 residues. V was clipped by 3 bases and J by 5 bases, with 7 bases between them. The germline CDR1 and CDR2 sequences are SEHNR and FQNEAQ (reference sequence). The CDR3 DNA is TGTGCCAGCAGCTTTAAGGGGACCGGGGAGCTGTTTTTT. Amino acids: CASSFKGTGELFF.

This clone was detected once. J is TRBJ2-1 and V is TRBV7-6; 7 bases fit TRBD1. Trimming removed 2 bases from V and 12 bases from J; junction bases left unmatched: 10. CDR1 is SGHVS and CDR2 is FNYEAQ in the germline V gene. The CDR3 consists of 14 residues. DNA for the CDR3: TGTGCCAGCAGCTTATTCGAGGGACCAGGGGGGCAGTTCTTC. Translated, it gives CASSLFEGPGGQFF. Looking up the rest from reference TRBV7-6 and TRBJ2-1 gives the full variable domain: GAGVSQSPRYKVTKRGQDVALRCDPISGHVSLYWYRQALGQGPEFLTYFNYEAQQDKSGLPNDRFSAERPEGSISTLTIQRTEQRDSAMYRCASSLFEGPGGQFFGPGTRLTVL.

This chain links TRBV5-4 with TRBJ1-1; no clear D gene. This CDR3 region has 14 residues. Germline CDR1 and CDR2: SGHNT and YYREEE (reference sequence). V was shortened by 4 bases and J by 0 bases, with 10 bases between the two germline ends. CDR3 in DNA: TGTGCCAGCAGCCCAGTGGGTGTGAACACTGAAGCTTTCTTT. It translates to CASSPVGVNTEAFF.

Comments on this clone: The sample has other DNA sequences that encode this CDR3 too. The V and J genes are TRBV4-1 and TRBJ2-3; D is tentatively TRBD1 or TRBD2 (6 bases each). This CDR3 is built from 16 residues. Trimming shortened V by 1 base and J by 2 bases, and 13 bases separated the two germline ends. Germline V gene data show CDR1 as MGHRA and CDR2 as YSYEKL. CDR3 sequence (DNA): TGCGCCAGCAGCCAAGCGGGTCGGGGGCCCACAGATACGCAGTATTTT. Amino acid sequence: CASSQAGRGPTDTQYF.

This chain joins TRBV10-3 and TRBJ1-2; 8 nucleotides agree with TRBD1. This CDR3 contains 14 residues. The germline V gene has CDR1 ENHRY and CDR2 SYGVKD. J lost 3 bases, V lost 8 bases, and 8 bases had no gene match. The CDR3 spells CAISGQDRDYGYTF. For the CDR3, the DNA is TGTGCCATCTCCGGGCAGGACAGGGACTATGGCTACACCTTC.

This clone occurred a few times. CDR3 in amino acids: CASSLAGLSYEQYF. DNA for the CDR3: TGTGCCAGCAGCTTAGCTGGATTGAGCTACGAGCAGTACTTC. This chain uses TRBV7-8 with TRBJ2-7; D is unresolved. This CDR3 comprises 14 residues. The germline V gene encodes CDR1 SGHVS and CDR2 FQNEAQ. Trimming took 0 bases from V and 3 from J, leaving 9 bases between them.